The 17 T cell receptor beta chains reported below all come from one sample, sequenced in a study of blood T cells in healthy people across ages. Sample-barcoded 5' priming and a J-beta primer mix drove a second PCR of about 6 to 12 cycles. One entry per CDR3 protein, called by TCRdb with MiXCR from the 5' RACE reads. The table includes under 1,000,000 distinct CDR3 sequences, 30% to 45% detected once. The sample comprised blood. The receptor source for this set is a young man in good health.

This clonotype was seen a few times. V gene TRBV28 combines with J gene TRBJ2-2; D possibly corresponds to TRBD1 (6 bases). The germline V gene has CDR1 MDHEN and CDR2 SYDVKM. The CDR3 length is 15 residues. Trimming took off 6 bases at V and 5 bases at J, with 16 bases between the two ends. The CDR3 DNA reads TGTGCCAGCAGATCGACAGGAAGTATTACCGGGGAGCTGTTTTTT. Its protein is CASRSTGSITGELFF.

For the CDR3, the DNA is TGCAGTGCTAAAGCCCTCCGGGACTCCTACGAGCAGTACTTC. Its protein product is CSAKALRDSYEQYF. V usage is TRBV20-1 and J usage is TRBJ2-7; D is possibly TRBD2 (5 bases). In germline, CDR1 is DFQATT, CDR2 SNEGSKA (reference sequence). V dropped 4 bases and J dropped 0 bases, with 13 bases sitting between them. This CDR3 is 14 amino acids long.

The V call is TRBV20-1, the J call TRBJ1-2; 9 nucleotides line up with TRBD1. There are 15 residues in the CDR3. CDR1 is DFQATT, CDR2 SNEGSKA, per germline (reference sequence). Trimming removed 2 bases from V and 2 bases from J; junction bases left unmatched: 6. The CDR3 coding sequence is TGCAGTGCTAGAACTCGGACAGGGGAAAACTATGGCTACACCTTC. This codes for CSARTRTGENYGYTF.

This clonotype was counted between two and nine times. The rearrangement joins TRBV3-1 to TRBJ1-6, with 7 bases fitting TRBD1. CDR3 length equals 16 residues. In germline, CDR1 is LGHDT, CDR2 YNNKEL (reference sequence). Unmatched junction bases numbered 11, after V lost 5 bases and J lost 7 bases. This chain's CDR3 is CASSSPRDSLNSPLHF. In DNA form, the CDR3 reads TGTGCCAGCAGCTCCCCCCGGGACAGCTTAAATTCACCCCTCCACTTT.

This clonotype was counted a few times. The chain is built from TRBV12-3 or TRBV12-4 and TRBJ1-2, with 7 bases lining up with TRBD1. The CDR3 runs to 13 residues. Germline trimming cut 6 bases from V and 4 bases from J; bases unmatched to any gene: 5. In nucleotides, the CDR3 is TGTGCCAGCAGCCGGACAGGCCGCTATGGCTACACCTTC. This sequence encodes CASSRTGRYGYTF.

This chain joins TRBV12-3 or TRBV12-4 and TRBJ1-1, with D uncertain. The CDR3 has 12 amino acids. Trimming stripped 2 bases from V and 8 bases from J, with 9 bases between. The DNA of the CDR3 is TGTGCCAGCAGTTTACCCGGTAGGGAAGCTTTCTTT. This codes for CASSLPGREAFF.

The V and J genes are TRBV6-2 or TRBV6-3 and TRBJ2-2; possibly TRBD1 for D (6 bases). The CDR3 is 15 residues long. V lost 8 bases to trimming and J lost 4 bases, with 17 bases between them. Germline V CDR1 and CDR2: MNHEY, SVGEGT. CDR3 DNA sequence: TGTGCCAGCGACGTACAGGGAGTTGGCACCGGGGAGCTGTTTTTT. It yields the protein CASDVQGVGTGELFF.

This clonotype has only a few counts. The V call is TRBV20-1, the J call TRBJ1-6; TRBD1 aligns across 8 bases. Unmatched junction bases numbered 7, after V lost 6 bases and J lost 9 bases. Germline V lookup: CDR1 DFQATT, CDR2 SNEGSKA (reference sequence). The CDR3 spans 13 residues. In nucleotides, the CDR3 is TGCAGTGCGTTGACAGGGGATGGTTCACCCCTCCACTTT. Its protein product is CSALTGDGSPLHF.

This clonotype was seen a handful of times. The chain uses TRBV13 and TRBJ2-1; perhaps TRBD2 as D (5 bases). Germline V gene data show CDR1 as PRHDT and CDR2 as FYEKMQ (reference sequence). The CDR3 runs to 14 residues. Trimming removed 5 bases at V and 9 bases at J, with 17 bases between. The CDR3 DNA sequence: TGTGCCAGCAGCGTAGTCCCCGGGGATGGTGAGCAGTTCTTC. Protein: CASSVVPGDGEQFF.

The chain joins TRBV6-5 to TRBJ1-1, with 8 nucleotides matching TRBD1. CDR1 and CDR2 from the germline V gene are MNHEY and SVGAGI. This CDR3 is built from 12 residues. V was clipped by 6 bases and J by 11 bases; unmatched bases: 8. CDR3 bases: TGTGCCAGCAGCCAGGACAGGGTACGGGCTTTCTTT. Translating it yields CASSQDRVRAFF.

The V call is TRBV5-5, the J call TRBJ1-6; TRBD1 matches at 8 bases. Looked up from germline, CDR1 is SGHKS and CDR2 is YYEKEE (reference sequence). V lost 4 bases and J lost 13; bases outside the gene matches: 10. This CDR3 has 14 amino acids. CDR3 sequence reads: CASSPGQENLPLHF. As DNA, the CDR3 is TGTGCCAGCAGCCCGGGACAGGAGAACTTGCCCCTCCACTTT.

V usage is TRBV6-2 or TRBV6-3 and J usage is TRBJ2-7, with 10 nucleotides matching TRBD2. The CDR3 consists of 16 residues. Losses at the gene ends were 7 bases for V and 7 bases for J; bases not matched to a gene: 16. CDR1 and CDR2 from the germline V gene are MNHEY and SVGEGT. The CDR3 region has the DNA TGTGCCAGCACCGGACTAGCGGTGAGCTCCTACAATGAGCAGTACTTC. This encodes CASTGLAVSSYNEQYF.

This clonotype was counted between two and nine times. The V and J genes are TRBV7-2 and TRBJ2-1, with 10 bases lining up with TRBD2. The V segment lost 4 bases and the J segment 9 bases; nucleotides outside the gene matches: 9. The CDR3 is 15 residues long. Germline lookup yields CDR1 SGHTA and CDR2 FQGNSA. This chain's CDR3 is CASSSRSGGASEQFF. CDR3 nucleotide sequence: TGTGCCAGCAGCTCTAGGAGCGGGGGGGCCAGTGAGCAGTTCTTC.

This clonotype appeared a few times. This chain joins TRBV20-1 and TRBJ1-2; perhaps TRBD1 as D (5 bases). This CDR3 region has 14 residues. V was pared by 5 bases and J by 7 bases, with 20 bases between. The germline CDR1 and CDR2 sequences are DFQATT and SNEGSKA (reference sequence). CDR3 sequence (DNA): TGCAGTGCTTCCCCGAAACCCCAGGGAGGTGGCTACACCTTC. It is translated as CSASPKPQGGGYTF.

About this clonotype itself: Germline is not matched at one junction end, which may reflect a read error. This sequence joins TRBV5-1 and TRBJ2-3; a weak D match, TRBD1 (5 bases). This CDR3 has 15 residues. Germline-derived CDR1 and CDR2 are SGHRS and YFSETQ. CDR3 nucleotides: TGCGCCAGCAGCCCCTCAGGGCTTAGCACAGAGACGCAGTATTTT. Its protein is CASSPSGLSTETQYF.

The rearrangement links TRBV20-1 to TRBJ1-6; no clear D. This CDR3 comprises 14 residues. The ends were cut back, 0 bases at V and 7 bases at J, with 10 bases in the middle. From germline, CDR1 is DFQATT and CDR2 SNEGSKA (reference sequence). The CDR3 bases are TGCAGTGCTAGAGAGGCCCGGGGAAATTCACCCCTCCACTTT. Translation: CSAREARGNSPLHF.

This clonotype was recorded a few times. CDR3 DNA sequence: TGTGCTAGTGGTCCGGGACAGAACCAAGAGACCCAGTACTTC. Protein sequence: CASGPGQNQETQYF. The V and J genes are TRBV12-5 and TRBJ2-5; 7 bases are a match to TRBD1. The ends lost 5 bases at V and 0 bases at J; junction bases unmatched: 3. CDR3 size: 14 residues. Germline assignment: CDR1 LGHNT and CDR2 FRNRAP.